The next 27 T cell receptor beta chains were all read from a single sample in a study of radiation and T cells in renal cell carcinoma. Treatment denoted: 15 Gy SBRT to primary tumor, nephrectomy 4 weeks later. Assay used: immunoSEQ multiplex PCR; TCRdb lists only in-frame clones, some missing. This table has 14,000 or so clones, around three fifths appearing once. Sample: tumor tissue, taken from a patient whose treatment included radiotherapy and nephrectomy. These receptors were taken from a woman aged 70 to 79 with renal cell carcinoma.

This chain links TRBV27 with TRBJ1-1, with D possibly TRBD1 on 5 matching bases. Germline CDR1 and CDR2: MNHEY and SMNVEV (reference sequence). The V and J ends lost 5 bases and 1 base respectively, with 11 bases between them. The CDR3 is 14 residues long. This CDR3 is CASSGRGQNTEAFF. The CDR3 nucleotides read TGTGCCAGCAGTGGTAGGGGCCAGAACACTGAAGCTTTCTTT.

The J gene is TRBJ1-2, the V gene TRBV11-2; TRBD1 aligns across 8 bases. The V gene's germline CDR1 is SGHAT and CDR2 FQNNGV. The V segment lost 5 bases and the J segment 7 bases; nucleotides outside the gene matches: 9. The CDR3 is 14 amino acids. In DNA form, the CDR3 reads TGTGCCAGCAGCGACAGGGGACAGAGGAGTGGCTACACCTTC. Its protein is CASSDRGQRSGYTF.

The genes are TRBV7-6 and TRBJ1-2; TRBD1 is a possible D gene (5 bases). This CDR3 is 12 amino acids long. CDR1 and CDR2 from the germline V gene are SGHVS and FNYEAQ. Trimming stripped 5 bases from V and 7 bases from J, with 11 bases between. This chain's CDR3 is CASSQSQGGYTF. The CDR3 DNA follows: TGTGCCAGCAGCCAAAGTCAGGGTGGCTACACCTTC.

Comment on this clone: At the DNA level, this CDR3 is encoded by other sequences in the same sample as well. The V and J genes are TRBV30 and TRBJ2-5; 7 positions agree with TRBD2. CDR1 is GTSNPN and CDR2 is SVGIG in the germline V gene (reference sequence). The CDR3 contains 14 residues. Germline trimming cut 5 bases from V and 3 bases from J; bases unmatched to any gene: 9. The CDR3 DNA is TGTGCCTGGCAAGGGACTAATCGAGAAGAGACCCAGTACTTC. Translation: CAWQGTNREETQYF.

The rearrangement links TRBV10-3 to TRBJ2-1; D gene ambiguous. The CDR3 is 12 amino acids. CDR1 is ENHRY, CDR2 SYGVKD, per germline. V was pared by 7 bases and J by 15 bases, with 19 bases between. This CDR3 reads CAITDPAQEWFF. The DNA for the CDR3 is TGTGCCATCACCGATCCAGCGCAAGAGTGGTTCTTC.

CDR3 bases: TGTGCCAGCAGCGTCGGAGCAAACTATGGCTACACCTTC. Translating gives CASSVGANYGYTF. The chain couples TRBV7-2 to TRBJ1-2, with unresolved D. The germline V gene has CDR1 SGHTA and CDR2 FQGNSA. The CDR3 is 13 residues long. The ends were cut back, 5 bases at V and 2 bases at J, with 9 bases in the middle.

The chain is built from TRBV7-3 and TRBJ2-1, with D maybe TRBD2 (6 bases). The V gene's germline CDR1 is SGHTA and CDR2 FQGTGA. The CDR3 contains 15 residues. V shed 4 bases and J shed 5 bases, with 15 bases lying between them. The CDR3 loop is CASSSNGGPNNEQFF. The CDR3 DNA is TGTGCCAGCAGCTCCAACGGGGGACCAAACAATGAGCAGTTCTTC.

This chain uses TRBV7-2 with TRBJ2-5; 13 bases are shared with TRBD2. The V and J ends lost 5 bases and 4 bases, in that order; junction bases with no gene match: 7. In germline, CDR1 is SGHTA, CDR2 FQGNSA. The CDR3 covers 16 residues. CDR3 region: CASSALGLAGTETQYF. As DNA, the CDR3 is TGTGCCAGCAGCGCCTTGGGACTAGCGGGAACAGAGACCCAGTACTTC.

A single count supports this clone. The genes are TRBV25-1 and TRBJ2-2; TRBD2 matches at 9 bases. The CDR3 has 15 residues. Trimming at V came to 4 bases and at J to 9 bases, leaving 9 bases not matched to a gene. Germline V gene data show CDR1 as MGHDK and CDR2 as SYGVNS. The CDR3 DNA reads TGTGCCAGCAGTGCATCGGGACTAGCAGAAAGGGAGCTGTTTTTT. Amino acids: CASSASGLAERELFF.

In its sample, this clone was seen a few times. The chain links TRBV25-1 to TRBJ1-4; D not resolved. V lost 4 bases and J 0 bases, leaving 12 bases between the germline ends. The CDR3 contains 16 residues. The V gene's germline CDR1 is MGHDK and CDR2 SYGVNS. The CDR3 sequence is CASSGGRTATNEKLFF. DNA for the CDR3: TGTGCCAGCAGTGGAGGCCGTACCGCAACTAATGAAAAACTGTTTTTT. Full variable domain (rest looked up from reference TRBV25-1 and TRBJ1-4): EADIYQTPRYLVIGTGKKITLECSQTMGHDKMYWYQQDPGMELHLIHYSYGVNSTEKGDLSSESTVSRIRTEHFPLTLESARPSHTSQYLCASSGGRTATNEKLFFGSGTQLSVL.

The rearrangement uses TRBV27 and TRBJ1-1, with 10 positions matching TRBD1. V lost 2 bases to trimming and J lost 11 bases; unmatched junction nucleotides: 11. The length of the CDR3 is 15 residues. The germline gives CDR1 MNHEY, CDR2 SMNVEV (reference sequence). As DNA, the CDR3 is TGTGCCAGCAGTTTAGGGGACAGGGGATCCGTGAAGGCTTTCTTT. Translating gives CASSLGDRGSVKAFF.

The CDR3 sequence is CASASGVENYGYTF. The DNA of the CDR3 is TGTGCCAGCGCGTCCGGAGTGGAAAACTATGGCTACACCTTC. The chain combines TRBV7-9 with TRBJ1-2; D is uncertain. This CDR3 comprises 14 residues. Germline-derived CDR1 and CDR2 are SEHNR and FQNEAQ (reference sequence). Trimming pared 8 bases from V and 2 bases from J, leaving 15 bases between.

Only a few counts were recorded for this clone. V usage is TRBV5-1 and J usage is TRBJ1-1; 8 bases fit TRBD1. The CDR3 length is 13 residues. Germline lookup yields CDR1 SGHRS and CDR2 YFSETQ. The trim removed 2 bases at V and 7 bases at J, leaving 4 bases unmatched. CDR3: CASSLPGQGEAFF. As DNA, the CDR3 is TGCGCCAGCAGCTTACCCGGACAGGGTGAAGCTTTCTTT.

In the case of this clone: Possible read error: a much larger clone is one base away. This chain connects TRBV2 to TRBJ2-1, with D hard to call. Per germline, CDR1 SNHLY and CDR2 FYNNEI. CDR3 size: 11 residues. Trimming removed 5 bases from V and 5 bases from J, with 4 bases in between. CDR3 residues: CASSLNNEQFF. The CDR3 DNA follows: TGTGCCAGCAGTCTAAACAATGAGCAGTTCTTC.

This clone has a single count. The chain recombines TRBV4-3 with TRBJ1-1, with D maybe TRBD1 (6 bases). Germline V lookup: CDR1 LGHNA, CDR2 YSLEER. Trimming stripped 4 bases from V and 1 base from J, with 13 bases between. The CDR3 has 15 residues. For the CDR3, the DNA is TGCGCCAGCAGCCGGGGGCAGGGGTCGAACACTGAAGCTTTCTTT. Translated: CASSRGQGSNTEAFF.

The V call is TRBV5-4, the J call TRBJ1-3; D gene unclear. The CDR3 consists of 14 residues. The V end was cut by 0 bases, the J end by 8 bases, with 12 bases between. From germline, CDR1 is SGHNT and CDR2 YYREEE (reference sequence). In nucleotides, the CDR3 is TGTGCCAGCAGCTTGGCAGGAAGTATGGACACCATATATTTT. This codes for CASSLAGSMDTIYF.

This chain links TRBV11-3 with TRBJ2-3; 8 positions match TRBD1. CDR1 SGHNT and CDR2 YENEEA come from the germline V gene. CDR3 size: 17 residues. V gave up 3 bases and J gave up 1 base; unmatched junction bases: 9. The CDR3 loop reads CASSFAGQGGGTDTQYF. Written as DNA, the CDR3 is TGTGCCAGCAGCTTCGCCGGACAGGGCGGGGGCACAGATACGCAGTATTTT.

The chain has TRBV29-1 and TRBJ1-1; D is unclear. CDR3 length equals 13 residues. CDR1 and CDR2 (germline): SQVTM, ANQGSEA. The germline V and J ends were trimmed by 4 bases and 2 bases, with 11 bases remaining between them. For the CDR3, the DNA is TGCAGCGTTGTTAGCTACCCAAACACTGAAGCTTTCTTT. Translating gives CSVVSYPNTEAFF.

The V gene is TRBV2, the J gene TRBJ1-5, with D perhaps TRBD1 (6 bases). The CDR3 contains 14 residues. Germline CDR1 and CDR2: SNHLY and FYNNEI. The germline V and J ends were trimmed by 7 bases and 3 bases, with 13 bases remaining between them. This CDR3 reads CASTVGHVNQPQHF. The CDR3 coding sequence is TGTGCCAGCACCGTGGGACACGTCAATCAGCCCCAGCATTTT. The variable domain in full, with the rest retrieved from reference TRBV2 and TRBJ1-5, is EPEVTQTPSHQVTQMGQEVILRCVPISNHLYFYWYRQILGQKVEFLVSFYNNEISEKSEIFDDQFSVERPDGSNFTLKIRSTKLEDSAMYFCASTVGHVNQPQHFGDGTRLSIL.

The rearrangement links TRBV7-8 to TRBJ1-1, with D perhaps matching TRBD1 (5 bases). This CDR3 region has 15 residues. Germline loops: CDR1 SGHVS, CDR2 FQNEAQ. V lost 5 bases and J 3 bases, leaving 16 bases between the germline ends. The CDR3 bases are TGTGCCAGCAGCCCCCCCGGGACTTCGGACACTGAAGCTTTCTTT. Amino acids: CASSPPGTSDTEAFF.

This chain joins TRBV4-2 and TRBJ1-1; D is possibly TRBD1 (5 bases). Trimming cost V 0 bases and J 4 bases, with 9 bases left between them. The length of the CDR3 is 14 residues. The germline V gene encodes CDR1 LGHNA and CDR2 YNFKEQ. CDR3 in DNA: TGTGCCAGCAGCCAAGATCTCGGGGCCACTGAAGCTTTCTTT. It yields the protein CASSQDLGATEAFF.

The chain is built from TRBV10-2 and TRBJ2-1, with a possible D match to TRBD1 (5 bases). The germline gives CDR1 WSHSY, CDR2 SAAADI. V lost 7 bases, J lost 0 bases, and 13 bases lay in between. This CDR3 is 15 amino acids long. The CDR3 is CASKQDKSSYNEQFF. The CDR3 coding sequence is TGCGCCAGCAAGCAGGACAAAAGCTCCTACAATGAGCAGTTCTTC.

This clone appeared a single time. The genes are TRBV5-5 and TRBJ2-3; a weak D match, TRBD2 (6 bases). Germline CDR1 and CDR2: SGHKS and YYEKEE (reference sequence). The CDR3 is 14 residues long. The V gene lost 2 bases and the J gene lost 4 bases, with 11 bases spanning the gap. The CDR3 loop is CASSLARRADTQYF. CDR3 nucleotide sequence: TGTGCCAGCAGCTTAGCCAGGAGGGCAGATACGCAGTATTTT.

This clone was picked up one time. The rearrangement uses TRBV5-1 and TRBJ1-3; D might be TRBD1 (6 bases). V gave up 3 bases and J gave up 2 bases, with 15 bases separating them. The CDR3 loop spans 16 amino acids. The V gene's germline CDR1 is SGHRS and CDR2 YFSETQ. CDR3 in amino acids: CASSSEPNRAGNTIYF. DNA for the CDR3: TGCGCCAGCAGCTCGGAACCAAACAGGGCTGGAAACACCATATATTTT.

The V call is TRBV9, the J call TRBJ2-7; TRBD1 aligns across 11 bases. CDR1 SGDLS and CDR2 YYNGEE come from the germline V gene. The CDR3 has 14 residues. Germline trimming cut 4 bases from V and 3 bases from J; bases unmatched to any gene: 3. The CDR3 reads CASSTGQGVYEQYF. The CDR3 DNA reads TGTGCCAGCAGCACGGGACAGGGGGTCTACGAGCAGTACTTC.

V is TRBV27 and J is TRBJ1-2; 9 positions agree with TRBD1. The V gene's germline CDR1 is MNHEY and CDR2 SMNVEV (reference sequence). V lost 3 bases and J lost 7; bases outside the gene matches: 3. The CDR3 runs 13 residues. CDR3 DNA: TGTGCCAGCAGTTTGGGACAGGGCGGTGGCTACACCTTC. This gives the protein CASSLGQGGGYTF.

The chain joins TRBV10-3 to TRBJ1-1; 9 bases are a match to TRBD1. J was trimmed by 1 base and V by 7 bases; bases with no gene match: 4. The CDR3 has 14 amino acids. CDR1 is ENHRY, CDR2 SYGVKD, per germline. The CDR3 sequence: CAITPGQGNTEAFF. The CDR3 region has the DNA TGTGCCATCACCCCGGGACAGGGGAACACTGAAGCTTTCTTT.